This TCR beta chain was sequenced for a study of shared clonotypes between healthy human individuals. For the study at large: Donors had three CD4 naive, three CD4 memory, two CD8 naive and one CD8 memory plate apiece.

Method: immunoSEQ multiplex PCR; TCRdb's copy keeps in-frame clones and lacks some. The repertoire has over a million clones, less than 99% of them found once; the top ten carry over 0.3%. Donors comprised healthy HIV-negative adults lacking recent acute infections or vaccinations. Per germline, CDR1 MNHEY and CDR2 SMNVEV (reference sequence). The CDR3 length is 12 residues. V gave up 9 bases and J gave up 2 bases, with 5 bases separating them. This clone has just one count. The origin of this receptor is a young man in good health. This rearrangement joins TRBV27 to TRBJ2-6; no reliable D call. The sequencing input was naive CD4+ T cells sorted from blood. Sample subset: CD45RA+ positively selected. This CDR3 reads CASRTGANVLTF. The CDR3 DNA reads TGTGCCAGTCGCACTGGGGCCAACGTCCTGACTTTC.